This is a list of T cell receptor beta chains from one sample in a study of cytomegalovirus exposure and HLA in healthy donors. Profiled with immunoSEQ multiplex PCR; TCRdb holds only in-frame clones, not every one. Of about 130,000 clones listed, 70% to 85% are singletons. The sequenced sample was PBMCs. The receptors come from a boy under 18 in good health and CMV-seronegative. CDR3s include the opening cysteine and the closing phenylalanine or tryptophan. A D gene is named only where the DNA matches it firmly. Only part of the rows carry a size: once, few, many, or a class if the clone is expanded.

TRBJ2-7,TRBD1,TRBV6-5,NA,CASSFRDRFYEQYF,TGTGCCAGCAGTTTCCGGGACAGGTTCTACGAGCAGTACTTC
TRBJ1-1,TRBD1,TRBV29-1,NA,CSSTDRAINTEAFF,TGCAGCTCCACAGACAGGGCCATAAACACTGAAGCTTTCTTT
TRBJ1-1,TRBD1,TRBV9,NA,CASSAGGFQTEAFF,TGTGCCAGCAGCGCAGGGGGGTTTCAAACTGAAGCTTTCTTT
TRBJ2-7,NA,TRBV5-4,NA,CASSLDPTRRGQYF,TGTGCCAGCAGCTTGGACCCTACTCGGAGAGGGCAGTACTTC
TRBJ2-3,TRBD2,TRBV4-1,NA,CASSQELAGADTQYF,TGCGCCAGCAGCCAAGAACTAGCGGGAGCAGATACGCAGTATTTT
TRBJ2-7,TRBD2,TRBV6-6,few,CASSHGGGVSYEQYF,TGTGCCAGCAGTCACGGTGGGGGGGTCTCCTACGAGCAGTACTTC
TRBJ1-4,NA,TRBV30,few,CAWRGGPNEKLFF,TGTGCCTGGAGGGGAGGACCGAATGAAAAACTGTTTTTT
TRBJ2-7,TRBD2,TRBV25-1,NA,CASSARLAGIGEQYF,TGTGCCAGCAGCGCCAGACTAGCGGGGATAGGCGAGCAGTACTTC
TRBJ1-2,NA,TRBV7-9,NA,CASSLDLTVYGYTF,TGTGCCAGCAGCTTAGATCTCACGGTCTATGGCTACACCTTC
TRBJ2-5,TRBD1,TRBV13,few,CASSLGGTGVRETQYF,TGTGCCAGCAGCTTAGGTGGGACAGGGGTCCGGGAGACCCAGTACTTC
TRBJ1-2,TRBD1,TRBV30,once,CAWSVLAGQGNYTF,TGTGCCTGGAGTGTACTTGCGGGACAGGGAAACTACACCTTC
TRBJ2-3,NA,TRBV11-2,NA,CASSPIGGRGTQYF,TGTGCCAGCAGCCCGATCGGGGGGCGGGGTACGCAGTATTTT
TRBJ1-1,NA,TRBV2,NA,CTSSPDPGNTEAFF,TGTACCAGCAGCCCCGACCCAGGGAACACTGAAGCTTTCTTT
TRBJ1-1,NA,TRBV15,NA,CATSFPGEMNTEAFF,TGTGCCACCAGTTTCCCAGGGGAGATGAACACTGAAGCTTTCTTT
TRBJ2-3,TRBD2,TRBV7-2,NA,CASSRSGTSSDTQYF,TGTGCCAGCAGCCGCTCCGGGACTAGCAGCGATACGCAGTATTTT
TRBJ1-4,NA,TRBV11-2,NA,CASSLDLREKLFF,TGTGCCAGCAGCTTAGATCTCCGGGAAAAACTGTTTTTT
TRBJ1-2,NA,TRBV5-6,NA,CASSLTGLNYGYTF,TGTGCCAGCAGCTTGACAGGACTAAACTATGGCTACACCTTC
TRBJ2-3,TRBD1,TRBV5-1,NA,CASSGGTGGRADTQYF,TGCGCCAGCAGCGGGGGGACAGGGGGCAGAGCAGATACGCAGTATTTT
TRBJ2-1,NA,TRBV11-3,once,CASSLISVNEQFF,TGTGCCAGCAGCTTGATCTCGGTGAATGAGCAGTTCTTC
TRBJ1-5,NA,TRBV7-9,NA,CASSLARNQPQHF,TGTGCCAGCAGCTTAGCGAGGAATCAGCCCCAGCATTTT
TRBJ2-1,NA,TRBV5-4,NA,CASRGAVSSYNEQFF,TGTGCCAGCAGGGGAGCGGTTAGCTCCTACAATGAGCAGTTCTTC
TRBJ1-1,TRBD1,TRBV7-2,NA,CASSFQGAVRAEAFF,TGTGCCAGCAGCTTTCAGGGGGCTGTGAGGGCTGAAGCTTTCTTT
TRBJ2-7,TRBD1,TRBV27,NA,CASSAGTGGYEQYF,TGTGCCAGCAGTGCCGGGACAGGGGGCTACGAGCAGTACTTC
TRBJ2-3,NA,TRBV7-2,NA,CASSQVRSGTDTQYF,TGTGCCAGCAGCCAAGTGCGGTCTGGCACAGATACGCAGTATTTT
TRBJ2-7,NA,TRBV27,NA,CASMGGLGYEQYF,TGTGCCAGCATGGGGGGGCTGGGGTACGAGCAGTACTTC
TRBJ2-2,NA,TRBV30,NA,CAWEEGVNTGELFF,TGTGCCTGGGAAGAAGGGGTGAACACCGGGGAGCTGTTTTTT
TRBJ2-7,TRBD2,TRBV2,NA,CASRRLAGQYEQYF,TGTGCCAGCAGGCGACTAGCGGGGCAGTACGAGCAGTACTTC
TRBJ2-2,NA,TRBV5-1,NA,CASSSDSDYTGELFF,TGCGCCAGCAGTAGTGACAGTGACTACACCGGGGAGCTGTTTTTT
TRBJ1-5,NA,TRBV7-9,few,CASSSSGGGGNQPQHF,TGTGCCAGCAGCTCCTCAGGCGGGGGCGGCAATCAGCCCCAGCATTTT
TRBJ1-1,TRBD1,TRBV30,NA,CAWKRDRGLNTEAFF,TGTGCCTGGAAACGAGACAGGGGGCTGAACACTGAAGCTTTCTTT
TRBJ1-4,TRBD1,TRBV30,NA,CAWSAGTVNEKLFF,TGTGCCTGGAGCGCCGGGACAGTGAATGAAAAACTGTTTTTT
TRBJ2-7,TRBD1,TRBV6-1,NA,CASSVGTGWFSF,TGTGCCAGCAGTGTAGGGACAGGGTGGTTTAGCTTC
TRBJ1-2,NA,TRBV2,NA,CASSETVDGYTF,TGTGCCAGCAGTGAGACAGTGGATGGCTACACCTTC
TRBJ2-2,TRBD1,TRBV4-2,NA,CASSQALTGENTGELFF,TGTGCCAGCAGCCAAGCCCTGACAGGGGAGAACACCGGGGAGCTGTTTTTT
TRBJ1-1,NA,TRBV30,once,CAWGQLNTEAFF,TGTGCCTGGGGACAGCTGAACACTGAAGCTTTCTTT
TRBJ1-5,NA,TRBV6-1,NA,CASTGGNQPQHF,TGTGCCAGCACAGGGGGCAATCAGCCCCAGCATTTT
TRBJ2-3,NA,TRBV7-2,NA,CASSTEGTPPTDTQYF,TGTGCCAGCAGCACGGAGGGGACCCCCCCCACAGATACGCAGTATTTT
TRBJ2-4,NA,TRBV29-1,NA,CSVEESQVEAKNIQYF,TGCAGCGTTGAAGAATCACAGGTGGAAGCCAAAAACATTCAGTACTTC
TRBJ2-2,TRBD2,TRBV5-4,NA,CASSSGTSGRGGELFF,TGTGCCAGCAGCTCTGGGACTAGCGGGAGGGGAGGGGAGCTGTTTTTT
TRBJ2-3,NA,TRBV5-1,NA,CASSLVQGHTDTQYF,TGCGCCAGCAGCTTGGTTCAGGGACACACAGATACGCAGTATTTT
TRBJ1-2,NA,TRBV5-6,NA,CASNPDRMNYGYTF,TGTGCCAGCAACCCCGACAGGATGAACTATGGCTACACCTTC
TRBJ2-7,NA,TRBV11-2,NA,CASSWDTAYSYEQYF,TGTGCCAGCAGCTGGGACACCGCTTACTCCTACGAGCAGTACTTC
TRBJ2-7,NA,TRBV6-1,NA,CASSEAGEEQYF,TGTGCCAGCAGTGAAGCGGGAGAAGAGCAGTACTTC
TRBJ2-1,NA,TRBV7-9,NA,CASSLYSTNEQFF,TGTGCCAGCAGCTTATACTCCACCAATGAGCAGTTCTTC
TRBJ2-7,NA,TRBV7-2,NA,CASSPTRERPEQYF,TGTGCCAGCAGCCCCACCCGGGAGCGTCCCGAGCAGTACTTC
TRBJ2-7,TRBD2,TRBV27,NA,CASSLQAGDYEQYF,TGTGCCAGCAGTTTACAAGCGGGAGACTACGAGCAGTACTTC
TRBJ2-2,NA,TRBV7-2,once,CASSRRGGELFF,TGTGCCAGCAGCCGCCGGGGCGGGGAGCTGTTTTTT
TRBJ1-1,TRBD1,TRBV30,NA,CAWISLGTGGAEAFF,TGTGCCTGGATCTCACTAGGGACAGGGGGCGCTGAAGCTTTCTTT
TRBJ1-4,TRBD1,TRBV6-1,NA,CASSSGGADEKLFF,TGTGCCAGCAGCTCAGGGGGCGCGGACGAAAAACTGTTTTTT
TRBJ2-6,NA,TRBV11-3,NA,CASSITGYGANVLTF,TGTGCCAGCAGCATTACAGGGTATGGGGCCAACGTCCTGACTTTC
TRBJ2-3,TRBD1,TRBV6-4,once,CASSPGTGNTDTQYF,TGTGCCAGCAGCCCAGGGACAGGGAATACAGATACGCAGTATTTT
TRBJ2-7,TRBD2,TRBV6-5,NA,CASMVGGRAYEQYF,TGTGCCAGCATGGTAGGCGGGAGGGCCTACGAGCAGTACTTC
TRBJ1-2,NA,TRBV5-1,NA,CASSGGINYGYTF,TGCGCCAGCAGCGGCGGGATTAACTATGGCTACACCTTC
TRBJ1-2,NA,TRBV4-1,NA,CASSQGPREGNYGYTF,TGCGCCAGCAGCCAAGGTCCCCGGGAGGGGAACTATGGCTACACCTTC
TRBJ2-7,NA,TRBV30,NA,CASDGQKGLEQYF,TGTGCGTCGGACGGTCAAAAAGGACTCGAGCAGTACTTC
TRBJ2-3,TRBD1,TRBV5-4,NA,CASSLDRTGTTDTQYF,TGTGCCAGCAGCTTGGACAGGACAGGGACCACAGATACGCAGTATTTT
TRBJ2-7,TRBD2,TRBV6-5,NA,CASSYSRLLAGVEQYF,TGTGCCAGCAGTTACTCGAGGTTACTAGCGGGAGTCGAGCAGTACTTC
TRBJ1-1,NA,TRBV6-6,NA,CASLGTGGTEAFF,TGTGCCAGCCTCGGAACGGGAGGCACTGAAGCTTTCTTT